This paragraph reports one TCR beta chain. With 2 bases clipped from V and 5 bases from J, the junction kept 7 bases outside the gene matches. CDR1 and CDR2 (germline): MGHRA, YSYEKL. There are 15 residues in the CDR3. In the authors' methods: Researchers report that nucleated cell counts were estimated from reference gene primer amplification. Using immunoSEQ multiplex PCR, the repertoire was profiled, and TCRdb retains in-frame clones only, with some absent. V and J calls plus clone size are reproduced from that table; the DNA served to infer D and trimming. The sample includes more than 450,000 clones, roughly 90% of them seen just once. The entry originates in a study of blood T cell repertoires in COVID-19. Whole-study context: Samples representing acute and convalescent COVID-19 were sourced from the United States, Italy and Spain. The analysed material was cDNA or gDNA that came from T cells, B-cell-depleted T cells, or PBMCs.

The sequenced material came from PBMCs or T cells enriched from blood (not recorded which). This TCR came from a young woman who had recovered from COVID-19. V usage is TRBV4-1 and J usage is TRBJ2-5, with 8 bases aligning to TRBD1. CDR3 residues: CASSQLSGGRETQYF. CDR3 bases: TGCGCCAGCAGCCAACTCTCAGGGGGCAGGGAGACCCAGTACTTC.